This T cell receptor beta chain originates from a study of blood T cell repertoires in COVID-19 (TCRdb year 2020). About the full investigation: Collaborator samples came from the United States, Italy and Spain and covered acute and convalescent phases of COVID-19. The prospective study material was composed of cDNA or gDNA derived from T cells, B-cell-depleted T cells, or PBMCs. Deeply sampled blood TCRbeta repertoires from subjects exposed to, actively infected with, or recovered from COVID-19 were included in the dataset. The repertoires were made available in a free public database intended to serve as a resource for research on the immune response to SARS-CoV-2. The samples were drawn from two sources: the first 160 participants of the ongoing ImmuneRACE study, and some 1,300 subjects contributed by 6 global collaborators. Sample metadata almost always included a de-identified subject ID, COVID-19 status, age in years and sex. Where HLA class I and class II types were available, the types were taken from metadata supplied by the sample provider, not from assay-based typing. Study-level results and caveats: Clinical and demographic metadata were provided uncurated, with the amount varying by source and participant.

The immunoSEQ Assay, a bias-controlled multiplex PCR, was used to amplify TCRbeta CDR3 regions from genomic DNA. On the authors' methods: The number of nucleated cells in each sample was estimated from the amplification of reference gene primers within the assay. To quantify the absolute abundance of each unique TCRbeta CDR3 rearrangement, sequence reads were collapsed and filtered. Productive Simpson clonality was computed per sample as the square root of Simpson's diversity index over productive rearrangements. As stored in TCRdb, this immuneACCESS dataset retains in-frame rearrangements with V and J assigned. A fraction of the clones does not appear; measured against another copy, unresolved V genes explain less than half of the discrepancy, and the remainder lacks a known reason. Clonal size and the V and J genes are those of that table, whereas D and trimming came from the DNA. This sample is represented by around 260,000 clones; roughly 80% of them were singletons. 3.5% to 5% of the sample lies in the top ten.

Its CDR3 holds 16 amino acids, cysteine through phenylalanine. Only the CDR3 part of the read is kept: 48 bases, read in frame from the first base. V and J are trimmed by 0 bases and 5 bases, and the gene matches miss 4 bases of the junction. CDR1 and CDR2 (SGHKS, YYEKEE) derive from the germline V gene (reference sequence). Enrolling through a virtual design, the prospective study's participants ranged in age from roughly 18 to 95 years and lived across roughly 24 United States geographic areas. To assign participants to cohorts, the prospective study relied on clinical history that participants themselves reported in a screening survey and a study questionnaire. In the prospective study, whole blood, serum and a nasopharyngeal or oropharyngeal swab were collected from each participant by mobile phlebotomists. Over an approximately two-month period, participants in the prospective study had the option of providing additional blood draws and questionnaires. Blood samples from the prospective study were shipped frozen or at room temperature prior to DNA extraction.

This clone was observed a handful of times. It lacks a known antigen. Base qualities were left out, and no much larger clone turns up one base away. Sequenced sample: PBMCs or T cells enriched from blood (not recorded which). The chain couples TRBV5-5 to TRBJ2-1; TRBD1 fits 11 bases in the junction. The TCR originated in a man between 25 and 39 years old with acute COVID-19. The nucleotides read TGTGCCAGCAGCTTGGGGGACAGGGGGATTGACAATGAGCAGTTCTTC. Translated, it reads CASSLGDRGIDNEQFF.